This TCR beta chain was sequenced during a study of blood T cell repertoires in COVID-19. The data were produced by immunoSEQ multiplex PCR, yet TCRdb's version contains in-frame clones alone and is incomplete. The sample carries about 59,000 clones, 80% to 95% recorded once. The CDR3 runs 15 residues. J was trimmed by 4 bases and V by 0 bases; bases with no gene match: 5. CDR1 SGHRS and CDR2 YFSETQ come from the germline V gene. The sequence was obtained from an elderly man with acute or convalescent COVID-19. Sample: peripheral blood. The chain combines TRBV5-1 with TRBJ1-2; 8 bases agree with TRBD1. The CDR3 DNA is TGCGCCAGCAGCTTGGGGACAGGGACTGGCTATGGCTACACCTTC. This gives the protein CASSLGTGTGYGYTF.